The clone carrying this T cell receptor (beta chain) has a single count. Its target is unknown. This sample is drawn from a study of cytomegalovirus exposure and HLA in healthy donors. Study-wide findings and caveats: CMV serostatus was the only immune exposure information that was available.

The CDR3 extends over 14 amino acids. Germline CDR1 reads SGHTA; CDR2 reads FQGTGA. V lost 6 bases, J lost 0 bases, and 10 bases lay in between. PCR used 60 Vbeta primers and 13 Jbeta primers. Method: immunoSEQ multiplex PCR; TCRdb's copy keeps in-frame clones and lacks some. The sample contains fewer than 200,000 clones, 76% of which appear only once. The V call is TRBV7-3, the J call TRBJ2-3; maybe TRBD2 (6 bases). The source of this sequence is a man in his 60s in good health and CMV-seronegative. Sequenced sample: PBMCs. Here the CDR3 DNA reads TGTGCCAGCAGGTTCGGGGGTAGCACAGATACGCAGTATTTT. Protein product: CASRFGGSTDTQYF.